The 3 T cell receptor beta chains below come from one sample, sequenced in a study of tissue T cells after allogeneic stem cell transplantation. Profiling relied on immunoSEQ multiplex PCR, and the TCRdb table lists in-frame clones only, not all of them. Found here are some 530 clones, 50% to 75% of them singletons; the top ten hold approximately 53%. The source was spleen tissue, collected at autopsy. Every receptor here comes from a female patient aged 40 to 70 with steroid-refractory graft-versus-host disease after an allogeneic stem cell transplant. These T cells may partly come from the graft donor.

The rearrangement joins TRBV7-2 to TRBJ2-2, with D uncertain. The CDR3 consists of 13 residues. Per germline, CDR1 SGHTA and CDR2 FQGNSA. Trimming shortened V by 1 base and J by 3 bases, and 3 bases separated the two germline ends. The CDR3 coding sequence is TGTGCCAGCAGCTTAGTTTACACCGGGGAGCTGTTTTTT. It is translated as CASSLVYTGELFF.

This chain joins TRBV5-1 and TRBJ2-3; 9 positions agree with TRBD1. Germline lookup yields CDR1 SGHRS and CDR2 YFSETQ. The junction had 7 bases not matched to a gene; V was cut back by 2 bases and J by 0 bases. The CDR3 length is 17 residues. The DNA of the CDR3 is TGCGCCAGCAGCTTTGGCGGGACAGGGTTTAGCACAGATACGCAGTATTTT. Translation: CASSFGGTGFSTDTQYF.

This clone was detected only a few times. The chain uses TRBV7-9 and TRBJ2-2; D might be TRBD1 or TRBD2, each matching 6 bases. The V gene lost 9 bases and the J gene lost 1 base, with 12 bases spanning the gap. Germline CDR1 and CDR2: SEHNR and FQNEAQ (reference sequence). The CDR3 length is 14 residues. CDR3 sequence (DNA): TGTGCCAGGGCGGGACACAAGAACACCGGGGAGCTGTTTTTT. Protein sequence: CARAGHKNTGELFF.